This record looks at one T cell receptor (beta chain) sequence and its context. In the original processing: Amplification of reference gene primers was used by the study to estimate nucleated cell counts. Sequenced by immunoSEQ multiplex PCR; TCRdb stores in-frame clones only, minus some. V, J and clone size were drawn from that table, and D and trimming were deduced from the DNA. Found here are about 190,000 clones, around nine tenths of them singletons; the top ten hold around 7%. This specimen belongs to a study of blood T cell repertoires in COVID-19. Whole-study context: The study drew acute and convalescent COVID-19 samples from the United States, Italy and Spain. Sources were T cells, B-cell-depleted T cells, or PBMCs; the material itself was cDNA or gDNA.

The TCR originated in a man aged 40-49 years with acute or convalescent COVID-19. The material sequenced was peripheral blood.

The CDR3 region is CASSGSRVGGYTF. CDR3 bases: TGTGCCAGCAGCGGTAGCAGGGTGGGTGGCTACACCTTC. The J gene is TRBJ1-2, the V gene TRBV3-1 (or the pseudogene TRBV3-2); maybe TRBD1 (5 bases). CDR3 length equals 13 residues. CDR1 and CDR2 (germline): LGHDT, YNNKEL (reference sequence). V dropped 5 bases and J dropped 7 bases, with 14 bases sitting between them.